This T cell receptor (beta chain) was identified during a study of T cells in localized non-small cell lung cancer (dated by TCRdb to the early 2020s). For the wider study: Comparing tumors with uninvolved tumor-adjacent lungs, the study looked at the T cell repertoires of 236 patients with early-stage NSCLC. All 230 or so NSCLC patients in the cohort were treatment-naive and had localized lung tumors that were resected. Of the NSCLC patients, fewer than 150 were male and 107 were female, and the mean age was approximately 66 years. What the study reported, not specific to this receptor: Since the design was exploratory, TCR variables were selected using unadjusted p-values with no false-discovery rate correction. Higher T cell density in blood was associated with longer overall survival, whereas higher clonality in adjacent lung was associated with shorter survival. A median of roughly 60 of the top 100 tumor clones were detected in paired uninvolved adjacent lung, and around 27 of these tumor clones were also found among the top 100 clones of the paired uninvolved adjacent lung. Uninvolved tumor-adjacent lung showed the highest T cell clonality, higher than tumor, which suggests more focused antigenic responses in the uninvolved tumor-adjacent lung. Because multi-region sequencing of the tumors was not done, intratumor heterogeneity could not be ruled out.

Of note for this clone: Its cognate antigen has yet to be identified. The input lacks base qualities; no much larger clone sits a single base away.

The immunoSEQ Assay was used to sequence TCR beta CDR3 regions from DNA. Concerning the study's data processing: T cell density was computed as TCR beta template counts normalized to usable DNA estimated by amplifying housekeeping genes. Richness was estimated with the preseqR package, extrapolating to 400,000 templates for PBMC samples and 120,000 templates for tissue samples. Clonality was calculated as one minus Pielou's evenness. Differential abundance testing on productive amino-acid clonotypes, with a minimum total count of 5 and an alpha of 0.1, was used to identify tissue-enriched TCRs. The Jaccard Index and the Morisita Overlap Index were used to measure how much the repertoires overlapped between compartments. TCR beta CDR3s were clustered by GLIPH together with public tetramer-defined viral CDR3s, and at least three viral sequences plus V-gene enrichment were required for viral motifs. This is the immuneACCESS table as TCRdb keeps it, with only in-frame sequences that have V and J called. A part of the clones is gone; compared with another copy, unresolved V genes explain less than half, and the rest is unexplained. For V, J and clone size, that table is used; D and trimming come from the DNA. Within this sample are 3,200 or so clones, with approximately 49% of them counted one time only. The top ten constitute under 5% of the sample.

CDR1 and CDR2 were assigned from the germline V gene as KGHSH and LQKENI. Trimming costs V 3 bases and J 4 bases, and their ends lie 9 bases apart. Inclusive of the bounding cysteine and phenylalanine, the CDR3 is 13 residues long. Only the CDR3 DNA stays, 39 bases, in frame from base 1. Recombination connected TRBV18 to TRBJ2-5; the D assignment is uncertain and may be TRBD1 or TRBD2, with 5 bases supporting each. This clonotype originated in a woman between 18 and 55 years old with stage I lung adenocarcinoma. The sequences come from lymph node tissue, collected before any cancer treatment. The sequence in DNA is TGTGCCAGCTCACCCCCTGGGGGAGAGACCCAGTACTTC. This encodes CASSPPGGETQYF.